This entry features one T cell receptor beta chain sequence. This clone was observed a single time. Its antigen specificity is not known. Per-base quality was not reported, and no clone a single base away is much larger than it. These data belong to a study of PD-1 blockade in classical Hodgkin lymphoma (TCRdb year 2020). In terms of the full investigation: Nivolumab dosing was 3 mg/kg intravenously every 2 weeks, continuing until either disease progression or unacceptable toxicity. A peripheral blood immune signature of response to PD-1 blockade in classical Hodgkin lymphoma was defined using TCR beta sequencing and CyTOF.

What the work shows at the level of the full study, not this receptor alone: Trial patients achieving complete response had baseline diversity similar to newly diagnosed patients, whereas partial responders and progressors had significantly lower diversity. Only a single clinical trial cohort was studied, and what caused the repertoire differences, possibly disease activity or prior therapy, remained undefined. Baseline TCR diversity was reported as lower in newly diagnosed patients than in healthy donors, and lower still in relapsed/refractory patients. Lower diversity was seen in patients whose nivolumab began less than 1 year after ASCT, and these patients were left out of later analyses so that immune reconstitution would not confound the results. A significant rise by C4D1 was seen in CD4+ but not CD8+ TCR diversity (p=0.0027 vs p=0.16), with the rise being most apparent in complete responders (p=0.02).

The label giving this sample's time point can be read as: cycle 1 day 1 (C1D1), immediately before nivolumab initiation. Every trial patient had relapsed after autologous stem cell transplantation, and cohorts A, B and C differed in prior brentuximab vedotin exposure. Using a Miltenyi CD8+ T cell isolation kit, CD8+ T cells were purified from thawed PBMCs through magnetic negative selection. The trial cohort included 55 to 65 patients with relapsed/refractory classical Hodgkin lymphoma, and each patient had a best overall response of complete response, partial response or progressive disease. Single-agent nivolumab was administered to trial patients in the multi-cohort phase II CheckMate 205 trial. An independent review committee assessed best overall response by applying the 2007 International Working Group response criteria. Trial PBMCs were obtained immediately prior to nivolumab initiation (C1D1) and on therapy at cycle 2 day 1 and cycle 4 day 1. Peripheral blood was collected in 8 mL Vacutainer Cell Preparation Tubes, from which PBMCs were isolated by centrifugation and then cryopreserved. Purified CD4+ and CD8+ fractions were prepared only for cases with an additional available PBMC sample. Magnetically labelled cells were removed on LS columns in a quadroMACS separator, and the flow-through was retained as the purified fraction.

From a lookup of the germline V gene, CDR1 and CDR2 are SGDLS and YYNGEE. The CDR3 spans 14 residues, from the cysteine through the phenylalanine. The only DNA kept is the CDR3, 42 bases in frame from the first base. V drops 0 bases and J drops 5 bases, leaving 12 bases in between. The Qiagen DNeasy kit was used to extract genomic DNA from unsorted PBMCs and from the negatively selected CD4+ and CD8+ fractions. TCR beta CDR3 regions were subjected to amplification by immunoSEQ multiplex PCR with primers that anneal to V and J segments. A synthetic immune receptor repertoire was used to minimize amplification bias, and any residual bias was removed computationally once sequencing was done. On the study's bioinformatics: Repertoire diversity was quantified as the Shannon entropy index using custom Python scripts. Unsorted, CD4+ and CD8+ repertoires were examined separately, except in combined analyses, for which CD4+ and CD8+ sequences were merged in silico. A clone counted as expanded when the clone's frequency after treatment rose at least 2-fold relative to C1D1, and clones undetected at baseline were given a pseudocount of 0.5. Clones with 0 or 1 copy at C1D1 were defined as singleton clones, while clones with 2 or more copies were defined as non-singleton clones. Clones expanded in unsorted samples were assigned a CD4+, CD8+ or unknown annotation through matching of protein sequences in sorted samples from the same patient. Wilcoxon tests on paired samples were used to test diversity changes from C1D1 to C4D1. This is the immuneACCESS table as TCRdb keeps it, with only in-frame sequences that have V and J called. A part of the clones is gone; compared with another copy, unresolved V genes explain less than half, and the rest is unexplained. That table furnishes V, J and clone size, whereas the DNA furnished D and trimming. The sample table holds about 13,000 clones, of which more than 60% were seen once. Roughly a quarter of the sample comes from the top ten.

This chain is built from TRBV9 and TRBJ2-7; D gene: possibly TRBD2, on 5 matching bases. The sample in question was CD8+ T cells from blood, obtained at baseline. This receptor was identified in a human donor with classical Hodgkin lymphoma. CDR3 protein: CASSVGGIGHEQYF. The nucleotide sequence is given as TGTGCCAGCAGCGTAGGAGGGATCGGCCACGAGCAGTACTTC. Joined to the reference TRBV9 and TRBJ2-7 proteins, this CDR3 gives the full variable domain: DSGVTQTPKHLITATGQRVTLRCSPRSGDLSVYWYQQSLDQGLQFLIQYYNGEERAKGNILERFSAQQFPDLHSELNLSSLELGDSALYFCASSVGGIGHEQYFGPGTRLTVT.